Following are 9 T cell receptor beta chains from one sample sequenced in a study of blood T cell repertoires in COVID-19. Profiled with immunoSEQ multiplex PCR; TCRdb holds only in-frame clones, not every one. The sample lists fewer than 300,000 clones, 80% to 95% occurring once. The specimen sequenced was peripheral blood. The receptors originated from a woman aged 30 to 39 with COVID-19, enrolled during active disease.

The chain employs TRBV7-6 and TRBJ1-2; 10 nucleotides agree with TRBD1. This CDR3 region has 14 residues. V was clipped by 5 bases and J by 7 bases; unmatched bases: 7. Germline assignment: CDR1 SGHVS and CDR2 FNYEAQ. CDR3 region: CASSLLGQGFGYTF. CDR3 nucleotides: TGTGCCAGCAGCCTCTTGGGACAGGGGTTTGGCTACACCTTC. Full variable domain (rest looked up from reference TRBV7-6 and TRBJ1-2): GAGVSQSPRYKVTKRGQDVALRCDPISGHVSLYWYRQALGQGPEFLTYFNYEAQQDKSGLPNDRFSAERPEGSISTLTIQRTEQRDSAMYRCASSLLGQGFGYTFGSGTRLTVV.

The gene calls are TRBV19 and TRBJ2-2; tentatively, D is TRBD1 (6 bases). Trimming shortened V by 7 bases and J by 6 bases, and 12 bases separated the two germline ends. Germline V gene sequence: CDR1 LNHDA, CDR2 SQIVND (reference sequence). The CDR3 totals 13 residues. The CDR3: CASNPGAAGELFF. The CDR3 DNA reads TGTGCCAGTAACCCAGGGGCCGCCGGGGAGCTGTTTTTT.

The J gene is TRBJ1-2, the V gene TRBV24-1; TRBD1 matches 7 bases. V dropped 8 bases and J dropped 2; count of bases not matched to a gene: 16. The CDR3 loop spans 17 amino acids. Germline V CDR1 and CDR2: KGHDR, SFDVKD. The CDR3 DNA is TGTGCCACCATTACCCCGCAAGACAGGGAAGTGAACTATGGCTACACCTTC. It codes for CATITPQDREVNYGYTF.

The CDR3 sequence is CASSPDTGTRILDEQFF. The CDR3 nucleotides read TGTGCCAGCTCACCAGACACCGGGACTAGAATATTGGATGAGCAGTTCTTC. The chain uses TRBV18 and TRBJ2-1, with 8 bases aligning to TRBD2. The CDR3 runs 17 residues. Germline assignment: CDR1 KGHSH and CDR2 LQKENI. Unmatched junction bases numbered 14, after V lost 2 bases and J lost 8 bases.

The V and J genes are TRBV28 and TRBJ1-1, with D uncertain. V lost 4 bases to trimming and J lost 5 bases, with 11 bases between them. Germline loops: CDR1 MDHEN, CDR2 SYDVKM. The CDR3 has 13 residues. CDR3 DNA: TGTGCCAGCAGTTCGGGGAAGAAGACTGAAGCTTTCTTT. It codes for CASSSGKKTEAFF.

The sample holds one count of this clone. V gene TRBV27 combines with J gene TRBJ2-7; 9 nucleotides agree with TRBD2. V lost 6 bases to trimming and J lost 5 bases; unmatched junction nucleotides: 29. The CDR3 covers 21 residues. CDR1 and CDR2 from the germline V gene are MNHEY and SMNVEV (reference sequence). The CDR3 coding sequence is TGTGCCAGCAGGCTAGGTCTTTCGGCCAGGGGGGCGGGAGGGCCACTTCACGAGCAGTACTTC. It encodes CASRLGLSARGAGGPLHEQYF.

This clone has a single count. V and J are TRBV2 and TRBJ1-1, with a possible D match to TRBD1 (6 bases). Germline CDR1 is SNHLY and CDR2 is FYNNEI. The germline V and J ends were trimmed by 4 bases and 7 bases, with 10 bases remaining between them. This CDR3 comprises 12 residues. The CDR3 spells CASSARGFEAFF. The CDR3, as DNA: TGTGCCAGCAGTGCCAGGGGATTTGAAGCTTTCTTT.

This chain joins TRBV19 and TRBJ1-5, with 9 bases fitting TRBD1. This CDR3 has 15 amino acids. Germline loops: CDR1 LNHDA, CDR2 SQIVND (reference sequence). Trimming removed 6 bases from V and 2 bases from J; junction bases left unmatched: 5. CDR3 bases: TGTGCCAGTAGGGACAGGGGAAGGGGCAATCAGCCCCAGCATTTT. Translating it yields CASRDRGRGNQPQHF. Full variable domain (missing parts from reference TRBV19 and TRBJ1-5): DGGITQSPKYLFRKEGQNVTLSCEQNLNHDAMYWYRQDPGQGLRLIYYSQIVNDFQKGDIAEGYSVSREKKESFPLTVTSAQKNPTAFYLCASRDRGRGNQPQHFGDGTRLSIL.

The J gene is TRBJ2-3, the V gene TRBV18; D not certain. CDR3 size: 15 residues. Germline CDR1 and CDR2: KGHSH and LQKENI. V shed 2 bases and J shed 0 bases, with 9 bases lying between them. The CDR3 reads CASSPSSISTDTQYF. CDR3 in DNA: TGTGCCAGCTCACCAAGTAGCATCAGCACAGATACGCAGTATTTT.